Below are 18 T cell receptor beta chains sequenced from a single sample in a study of response to subunit inactivated influenza vaccine (dated by TCRdb to 2016 to 2018). Libraries were made using RT-PCR. The sample was run on an Illumina HiSeq 2500. TCRdb cleaned the public reads at Q25 with fastp, built clones with MiXCR and kept in-frame beta chains. Each record represents a unique CDR3 protein, reported with the most common genes and DNA among its rows. Present in this sample are roughly 540,000 distinct CDR3 sequences, 20% to 25% of which were seen just once. 2.8% of the sample rests with the top ten. The sample was also linked to a second study, of T cells expressing NK-cell markers. Drawing on the second study: The TCR beta cDNA libraries were made using 5'RACE template switching, a step that added both a universal primer site and unique molecular identifiers.

Specimen: CD4+ T cells sorted from PBMCs, collected roughly 12 days after vaccination. These receptor sequences come from a man aged 50 or older who received an inactivated influenza vaccine. Donor details come from another sample of the same person, matched by shared clones.

The table lists this clonotype with a few counts. The V call is TRBV12-3 or TRBV12-4, the J call TRBJ2-4; 9 nucleotides line up with TRBD1. Trimming took 5 bases from V and 8 from J; bases not matched to a gene: 10. There are 15 residues in the CDR3. CDR3 coding DNA: TGTGCCAGCAGTGGGCCGGGGACAGGGAATGACATTCAGTACTTC. Translated: CASSGPGTGNDIQYF.

The J gene is TRBJ1-1, the V gene TRBV20-1; the match to TRBD1 covers 7 bases. The CDR3 covers 14 residues. Germline loops: CDR1 DFQATT, CDR2 SNEGSKA (reference sequence). Losses at the gene ends were 2 bases for V and 2 bases for J; bases not matched to a gene: 5. CDR3 amino acids: CSARTGGGNTEAFF. The CDR3 DNA reads as TGCAGTGCTAGAACCGGAGGGGGCAACACTGAAGCTTTCTTT.

The chain recombines TRBV18 with TRBJ1-2; possible D gene TRBD1, 6 bases. Germline CDR1 KGHSH, CDR2 LQKENI. The CDR3 covers 13 residues. Trimming took off 0 bases at V and 9 bases at J, with 11 bases between the two ends. The CDR3 sequence is CASSPPDRRSYTF. Written as DNA, the CDR3 is TGTGCCAGCTCACCACCGGACAGACGGAGCTACACCTTC.

The rearrangement links TRBV20-1 to TRBJ2-3; unclear D gene. The CDR3 contains 13 residues. Germline V CDR1 and CDR2: DFQATT, SNEGSKA (reference sequence). Trimming removed 4 bases from V and 2 bases from J, with 10 bases in between. This chain's CDR3 is CSANAAITDTQYF. Here the CDR3 DNA reads TGCAGTGCTAATGCGGCAATCACAGATACGCAGTATTTT.

This clonotype was detected ten times or more. This chain uses TRBV20-1 with TRBJ2-5; the match to TRBD2 covers 9 bases. The CDR3 is 15 amino acids. CDR1 and CDR2 from the germline V gene are DFQATT and SNEGSKA (reference sequence). The V segment lost 0 bases and the J segment 4 bases; nucleotides outside the gene matches: 6. Here the CDR3 reads CSAREVAGAIETQYF. CDR3 DNA sequence: TGCAGTGCTAGAGAGGTAGCGGGAGCAATAGAGACCCAGTACTTC.

In this sample, this clonotype turned up a few times. This chain links TRBV27 with TRBJ2-7; tentative D call: TRBD1 (6 bases). Germline lookup yields CDR1 MNHEY and CDR2 SMNVEV (reference sequence). The V gene lost 2 bases and the J gene lost 2 bases, with 16 bases spanning the gap. This CDR3 is built from 16 residues. DNA for the CDR3: TGTGCCAGCAGTTTAAGGGGACAAGCTAGCCCCTACGAGCAGTACTTC. Translation gives CASSLRGQASPYEQYF.

This clonotype turned up a few times. This rearrangement joins TRBV20-1 to TRBJ1-5; 8 positions agree with TRBD1. V lost 5 bases and J lost 4; bases outside the gene matches: 10. Germline V CDR1 and CDR2: DFQATT, SNEGSKA (reference sequence). The CDR3 has 15 amino acids. CDR3 residues: CSAEGSGGFNQPQHF. DNA for the CDR3: TGCAGTGCTGAAGGGTCAGGGGGCTTTAATCAGCCCCAGCATTTT.

The V call is TRBV18, the J call TRBJ2-2; 8 bases map to TRBD1. There are 15 residues in the CDR3. Germline V lookup: CDR1 KGHSH, CDR2 LQKENI. V was clipped by 2 bases and J by 7 bases; unmatched bases: 6. CDR3 in DNA: TGTGCCAGCTCACCAGCGGCAGGGGGCAACGGGGAGCTGTTTTTT. Its protein is CASSPAAGGNGELFF. The full variable domain, with the rest looked up from reference TRBV18 and TRBJ2-2, is NAGVMQNPRHLVRRRGQEARLRCSPMKGHSHVYWYRQLPEEGLKFMVYLQKENIIDESGMPKERFSAEFPKEGPSILRIQQVVRGDSAAYFCASSPAAGGNGELFFGEGSRLTVL.

The V call is TRBV5-1, the J call TRBJ1-2, with no clear D. The CDR3 loop spans 13 amino acids. Trimming pared 2 bases from V and 8 bases from J, leaving 13 bases between. Germline V gene sequence: CDR1 SGHRS, CDR2 YFSETQ. The CDR3 DNA reads TGCGCCAGCAGCTTCGAAGGAGGCTCGGGCTACACCTTC. Its protein is CASSFEGGSGYTF.

This clonotype was observed a handful of times. The V and J genes are TRBV5-1 and TRBJ2-7; tentative D call: TRBD2 (6 bases). The CDR3 has 16 residues. The ends were cut back, 4 bases at V and 0 bases at J, with 17 bases in the middle. Germline CDR1 SGHRS, CDR2 YFSETQ. The CDR3, as DNA: TGCGCCAGCAGCCCAATACCCGGGAGCGCCTCCTACGAGCAGTACTTC. This translates into CASSPIPGSASYEQYF.

This chain joins TRBV6-2 or TRBV6-3 and TRBJ2-1, with D possibly being TRBD1 (6 bases). The germline V gene encodes CDR1 MNHEY and CDR2 SVGEGT. The V end lost 5 bases, the J end lost 7 bases, and 24 bases lay between the germline ends. The CDR3 is 17 residues long. CDR3 residues: CASSQDWGRNFRNEQFF. The CDR3 DNA reads TGTGCCAGCAGTCAAGATTGGGGGCGGAACTTTCGGAATGAGCAGTTCTTC.

This clonotype has a handful of counts. The rearrangement links TRBV19 to TRBJ2-5; 8 bases map to TRBD1. CDR3 length equals 15 residues. The junction had 8 bases not matched to a gene; V was cut back by 4 bases and J by 4 bases. CDR1 LNHDA and CDR2 SQIVND come from the germline V gene (reference sequence). The CDR3 region is CASSTQGQGSETQYF. CDR3 DNA sequence: TGTGCCAGTAGTACCCAAGGACAGGGATCAGAGACCCAGTACTTC.

The chain combines TRBV20-1 with TRBJ2-5, with D unresolved. The CDR3 runs 14 residues. Between the trimmed V and J ends, which lost 3 bases and 5 bases, there was a span of 16 bases. Germline lookup yields CDR1 DFQATT and CDR2 SNEGSKA (reference sequence). CDR3 coding DNA: TGCAGTGCTAGCCCACCCCTTAAGAGGGAGACCCAGTACTTC. Translated, it gives CSASPPLKRETQYF.

This clonotype was picked up a small number of times. V usage is TRBV10-3 and J usage is TRBJ2-7, with TRBD1 matching 11 bases. This CDR3 is built from 15 residues. Trimming took 5 bases from V and 2 from J; bases not matched to a gene: 5. Germline CDR1 and CDR2: ENHRY and SYGVKD. The CDR3 here is CAISPLGQGAYEQYF. The CDR3 nucleotides read TGTGCCATCAGTCCCCTGGGACAGGGGGCCTACGAGCAGTACTTC.

The chain has TRBV4-3 and TRBJ2-3; possibly TRBD1 for D (6 bases). V was trimmed by 1 base and J by 5 bases, leaving 13 bases between them. The CDR3 extends over 15 amino acids. In germline, CDR1 is LGHNA, CDR2 YSLEER. Here the CDR3 reads CASSQARSGVDTQYF. The CDR3 DNA is TGCGCCAGCAGCCAAGCTCGGTCAGGGGTAGATACGCAGTATTTT.

The rearrangement joins TRBV5-1 to TRBJ2-3; TRBD2 is a possible D gene (5 bases). The germline gives CDR1 SGHRS, CDR2 YFSETQ. The CDR3 consists of 15 residues. CDR3: CATRRAASSTDTQYF. CDR3 DNA sequence: TGCGCTACACGTCGAGCGGCTTCCAGCACAGATACGCAGTATTTT.

The rearrangement uses TRBV18 and TRBJ2-1; D may be TRBD2 (5 bases). The CDR3 has 14 amino acids. Germline values: CDR1 KGHSH, CDR2 LQKENI. V lost 8 bases, J lost 7 bases, and 18 bases lay in between. CDR3 in amino acids: CASTLGSPGNEQFF. In DNA form, the CDR3 reads TGTGCCAGCACTCTGGGGAGCCCGGGGAATGAGCAGTTCTTC.

V and J are TRBV5-1 and TRBJ2-5, with 9 bases aligning to TRBD2. The CDR3 loop spans 14 amino acids. Germline V gene lookup returns CDR1 SGHRS and CDR2 YFSETQ. The V segment lost 4 bases and the J segment 4 bases; nucleotides outside the gene matches: 5. The CDR3 region has the DNA TGCGCCAGCAGCCCCGGGACTAGCATAGAGACCCAGTACTTC. The encoded protein is CASSPGTSIETQYF.